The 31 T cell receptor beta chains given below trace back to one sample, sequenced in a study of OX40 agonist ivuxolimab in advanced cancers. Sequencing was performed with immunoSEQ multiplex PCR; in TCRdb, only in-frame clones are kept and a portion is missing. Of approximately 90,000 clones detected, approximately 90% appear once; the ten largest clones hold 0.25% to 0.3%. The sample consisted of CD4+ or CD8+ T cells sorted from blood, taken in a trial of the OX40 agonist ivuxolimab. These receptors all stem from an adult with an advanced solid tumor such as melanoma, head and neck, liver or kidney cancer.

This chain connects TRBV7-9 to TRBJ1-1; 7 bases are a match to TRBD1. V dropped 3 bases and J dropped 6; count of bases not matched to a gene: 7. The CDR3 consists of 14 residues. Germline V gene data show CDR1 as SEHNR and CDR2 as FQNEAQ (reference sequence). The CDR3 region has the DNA TGTGCCAGCAGCTTCGAGAACAGGGGACCTGAAGCTTTCTTT. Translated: CASSFENRGPEAFF.

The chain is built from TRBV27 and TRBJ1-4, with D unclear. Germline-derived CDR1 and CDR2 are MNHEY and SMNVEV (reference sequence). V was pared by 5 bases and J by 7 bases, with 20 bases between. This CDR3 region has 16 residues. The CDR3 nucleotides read TGTGCCAGCAGTGGTCGTTGGGGTAAAGGTGGTGAAAAACTGTTTTTT. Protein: CASSGRWGKGGEKLFF.

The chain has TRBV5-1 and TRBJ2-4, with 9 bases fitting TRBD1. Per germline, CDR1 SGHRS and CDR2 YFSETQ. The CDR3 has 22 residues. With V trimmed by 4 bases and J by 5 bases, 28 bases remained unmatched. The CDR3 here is CASSPTWGRNIVGTGLQNIQYF. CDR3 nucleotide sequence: TGCGCCAGCAGCCCGACATGGGGTCGTAACATTGTGGGGACAGGGTTGCAAAACATTCAGTACTTC.

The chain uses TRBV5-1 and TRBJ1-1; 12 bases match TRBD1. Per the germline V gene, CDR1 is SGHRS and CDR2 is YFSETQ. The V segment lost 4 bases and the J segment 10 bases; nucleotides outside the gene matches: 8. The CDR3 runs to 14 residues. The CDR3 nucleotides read TGCGCCAGCAGCGCCGGGACAGGGGGCGTATTAGCTTTCTTT. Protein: CASSAGTGGVLAFF.

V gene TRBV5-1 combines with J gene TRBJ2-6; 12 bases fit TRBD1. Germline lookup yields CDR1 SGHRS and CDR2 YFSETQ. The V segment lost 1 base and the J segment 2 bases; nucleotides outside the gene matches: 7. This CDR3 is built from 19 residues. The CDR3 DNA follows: TGCGCCAGCAGCTTGAACTTCGGGACAGGGGGCACTGGGGCCAACGTCCTGACTTTC. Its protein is CASSLNFGTGGTGANVLTF.

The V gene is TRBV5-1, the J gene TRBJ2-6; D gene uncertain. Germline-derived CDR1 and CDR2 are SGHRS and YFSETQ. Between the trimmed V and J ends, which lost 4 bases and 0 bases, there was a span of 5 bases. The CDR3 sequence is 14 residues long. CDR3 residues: CASSAPSGANVLTF. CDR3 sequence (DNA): TGCGCCAGCAGCGCACCCTCTGGGGCCAACGTCCTGACTTTC.

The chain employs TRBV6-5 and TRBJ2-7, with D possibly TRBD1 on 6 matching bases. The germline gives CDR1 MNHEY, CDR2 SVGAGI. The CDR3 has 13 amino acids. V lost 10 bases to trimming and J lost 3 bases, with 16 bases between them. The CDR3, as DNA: TGTGCCACAAAAAGGACAGAAGACTACGAGCAGTACTTC. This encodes CATKRTEDYEQYF.

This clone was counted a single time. CDR3 coding DNA: TGTGCCAGCAGCTTAGCGAAGGGAGGCTATGGCTACACCTTC. Translated, it gives CASSLAKGGYGYTF. V is TRBV7-9 and J is TRBJ1-2, with unresolved D. The V gene's germline CDR1 is SEHNR and CDR2 FQNEAQ (reference sequence). The CDR3 is made up of 14 amino acids. V was trimmed by 0 bases and J by 4 bases, leaving 9 bases between them.

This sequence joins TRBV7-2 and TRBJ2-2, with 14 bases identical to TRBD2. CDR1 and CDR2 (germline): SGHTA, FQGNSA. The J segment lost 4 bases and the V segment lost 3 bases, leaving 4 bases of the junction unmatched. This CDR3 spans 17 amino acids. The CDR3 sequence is CASSLRLAGGATGELFF. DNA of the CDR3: TGTGCCAGCAGCTTGCGACTAGCGGGGGGGGCCACCGGGGAGCTGTTTTTT. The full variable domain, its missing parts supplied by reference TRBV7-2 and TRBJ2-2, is GAGVSQSPSNKVTEKGKDVELRCDPISGHTALYWYRQSLGQGLEFLIYFQGNSAPDKSGLPSDRFSAERTGGSVSTLTIQRTQQEDSAVYLCASSLRLAGGATGELFFGEGSRLTVL.

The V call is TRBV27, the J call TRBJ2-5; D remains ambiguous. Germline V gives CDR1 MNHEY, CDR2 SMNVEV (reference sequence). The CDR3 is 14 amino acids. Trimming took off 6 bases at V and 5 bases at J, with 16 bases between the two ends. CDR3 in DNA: TGTGCCAGCAGCCTTACGCCCCACCCCGAGACCCAGTACTTC. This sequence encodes CASSLTPHPETQYF.

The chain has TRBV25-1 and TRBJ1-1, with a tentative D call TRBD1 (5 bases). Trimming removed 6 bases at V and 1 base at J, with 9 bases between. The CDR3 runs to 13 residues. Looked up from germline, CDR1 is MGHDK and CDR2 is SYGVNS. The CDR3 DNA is TGTGCCAGCAGGCGTACAGGGAACACTGAAGCTTTCTTT. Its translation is CASRRTGNTEAFF.

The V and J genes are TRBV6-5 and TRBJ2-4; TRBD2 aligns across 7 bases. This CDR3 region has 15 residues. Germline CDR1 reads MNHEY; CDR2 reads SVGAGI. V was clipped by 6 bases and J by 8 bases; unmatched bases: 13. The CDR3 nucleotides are TGTGCCAGCAGACCCGTTTTGGGCGCGGGGGACATTCAGTACTTC. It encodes CASRPVLGAGDIQYF.

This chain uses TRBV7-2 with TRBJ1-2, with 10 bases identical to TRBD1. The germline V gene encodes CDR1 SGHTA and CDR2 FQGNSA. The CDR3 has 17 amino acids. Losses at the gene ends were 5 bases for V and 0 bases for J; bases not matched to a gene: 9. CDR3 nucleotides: TGTGCCAGCAGCCAACAACTCGGGACAGGGGCTAACTATGGCTACACCTTC. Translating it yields CASSQQLGTGANYGYTF. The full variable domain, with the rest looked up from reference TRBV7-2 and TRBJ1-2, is GAGVSQSPSNKVTEKGKDVELRCDPISGHTALYWYRQSLGQGLEFLIYFQGNSAPDKSGLPSDRFSAERTGGSVSTLTIQRTQQEDSAVYLCASSQQLGTGANYGYTFGSGTRLTVV.

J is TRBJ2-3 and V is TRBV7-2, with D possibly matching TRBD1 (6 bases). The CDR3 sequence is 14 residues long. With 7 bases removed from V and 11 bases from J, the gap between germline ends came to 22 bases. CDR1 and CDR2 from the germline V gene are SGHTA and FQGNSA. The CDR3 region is CASTEGQNPAEQYF. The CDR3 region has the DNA TGTGCCAGCACCGAGGGACAAAACCCCGCGGAGCAGTATTTT.

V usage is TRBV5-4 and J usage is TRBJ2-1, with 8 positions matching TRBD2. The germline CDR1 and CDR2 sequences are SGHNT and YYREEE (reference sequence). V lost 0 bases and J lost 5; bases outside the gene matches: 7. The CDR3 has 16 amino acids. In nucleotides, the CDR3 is TGTGCCAGCAGCTTGGCGGGCGGGGGGCCAAACAATGAGCAGTTCTTC. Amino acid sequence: CASSLAGGGPNNEQFF.

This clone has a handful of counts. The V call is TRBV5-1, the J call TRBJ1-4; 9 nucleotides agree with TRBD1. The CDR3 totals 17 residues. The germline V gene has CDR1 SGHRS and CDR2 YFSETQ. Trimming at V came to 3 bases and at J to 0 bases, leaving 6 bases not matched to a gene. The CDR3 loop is CASSYNRQGATNEKLFF. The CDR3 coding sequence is TGCGCCAGCAGCTATAATCGACAGGGGGCAACTAATGAAAAACTGTTTTTT.

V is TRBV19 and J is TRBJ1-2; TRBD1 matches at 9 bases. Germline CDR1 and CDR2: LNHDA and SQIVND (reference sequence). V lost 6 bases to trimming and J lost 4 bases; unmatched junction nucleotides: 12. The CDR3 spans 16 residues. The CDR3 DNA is TGTGCCAGTAGCCCAGCCCAGACAGGGGGTGGCTATGGCTACACCTTC. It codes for CASSPAQTGGGYGYTF.

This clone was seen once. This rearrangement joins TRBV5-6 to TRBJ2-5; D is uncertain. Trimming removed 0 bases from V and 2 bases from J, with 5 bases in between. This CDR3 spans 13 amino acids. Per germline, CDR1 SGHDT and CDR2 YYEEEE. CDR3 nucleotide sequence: TGTGCCAGCAGCTTGGGACTTCAAGAGACCCAGTACTTC. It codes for CASSLGLQETQYF. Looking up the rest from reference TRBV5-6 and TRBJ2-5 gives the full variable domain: DAGVTQSPTHLIKTRGQQVTLRCSPKSGHDTVSWYQQALGQGPQFIFQYYEEEERQRGNFPDRFSGHQFPNYSSELNVNALLLGDSALYLCASSLGLQETQYFGPGTRLLVL.

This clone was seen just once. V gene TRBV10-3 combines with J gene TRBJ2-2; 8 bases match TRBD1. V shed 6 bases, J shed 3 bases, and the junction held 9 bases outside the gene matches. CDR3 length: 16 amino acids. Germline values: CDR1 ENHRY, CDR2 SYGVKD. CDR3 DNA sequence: TGTGCCATCAGATATGGACAGGGATGGGACACCGGGGAGCTGTTTTTT. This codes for CAIRYGQGWDTGELFF.

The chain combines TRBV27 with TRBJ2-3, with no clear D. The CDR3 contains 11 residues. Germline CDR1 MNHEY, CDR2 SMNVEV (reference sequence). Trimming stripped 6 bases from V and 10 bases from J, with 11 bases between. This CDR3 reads CASSPRLAQYF. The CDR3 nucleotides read TGTGCCAGCAGCCCAAGATTGGCGCAGTATTTT.

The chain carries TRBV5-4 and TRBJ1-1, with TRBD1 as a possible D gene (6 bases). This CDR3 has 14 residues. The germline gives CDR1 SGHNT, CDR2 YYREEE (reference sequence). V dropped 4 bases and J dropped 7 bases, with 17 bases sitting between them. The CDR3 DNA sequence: TGTGCCAGCAGCCTTCCGGGGGGCGCGGGTGAAGCTTTCTTT. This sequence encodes CASSLPGGAGEAFF.

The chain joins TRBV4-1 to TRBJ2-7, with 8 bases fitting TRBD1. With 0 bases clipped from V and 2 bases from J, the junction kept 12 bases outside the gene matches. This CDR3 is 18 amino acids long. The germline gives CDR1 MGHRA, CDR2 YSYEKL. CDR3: CASSQDSQRTGLPYEQYF. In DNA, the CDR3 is TGCGCCAGCAGCCAAGATTCCCAGCGGACAGGGCTACCCTACGAGCAGTACTTC.

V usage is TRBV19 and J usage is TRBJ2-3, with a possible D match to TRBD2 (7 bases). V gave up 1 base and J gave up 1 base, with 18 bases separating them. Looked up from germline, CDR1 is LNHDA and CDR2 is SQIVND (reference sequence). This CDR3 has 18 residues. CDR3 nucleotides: TGTGCCAGTAGTATAGCCCCACTGGGGGGGGCCCGCACAGATACGCAGTATTTT. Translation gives CASSIAPLGGARTDTQYF. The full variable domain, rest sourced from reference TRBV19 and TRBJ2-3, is DGGITQSPKYLFRKEGQNVTLSCEQNLNHDAMYWYRQDPGQGLRLIYYSQIVNDFQKGDIAEGYSVSREKKESFPLTVTSAQKNPTAFYLCASSIAPLGGARTDTQYFGPGTRLTVL.

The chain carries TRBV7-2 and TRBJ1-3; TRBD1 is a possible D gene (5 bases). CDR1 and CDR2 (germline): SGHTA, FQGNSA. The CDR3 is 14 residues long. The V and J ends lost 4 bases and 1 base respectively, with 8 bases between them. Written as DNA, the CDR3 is TGTGCCAGCAGCTATGACAGTTCTGGAAACACCATATATTTT. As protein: CASSYDSSGNTIYF.

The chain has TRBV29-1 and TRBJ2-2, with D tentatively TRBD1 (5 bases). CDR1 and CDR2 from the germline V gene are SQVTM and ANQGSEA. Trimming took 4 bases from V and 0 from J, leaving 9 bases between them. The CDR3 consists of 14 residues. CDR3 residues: CSVGATANTGELFF. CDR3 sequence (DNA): TGCAGCGTTGGGGCGACAGCGAACACCGGGGAGCTGTTTTTT.

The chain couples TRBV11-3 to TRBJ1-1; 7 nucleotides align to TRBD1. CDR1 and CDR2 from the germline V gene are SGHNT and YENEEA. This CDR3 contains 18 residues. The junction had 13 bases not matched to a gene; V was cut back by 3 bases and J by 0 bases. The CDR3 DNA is TGTGCCAGCAGCTTGGGGTGGACGGGACAGATTATGAACACTGAAGCTTTCTTT. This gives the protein CASSLGWTGQIMNTEAFF.

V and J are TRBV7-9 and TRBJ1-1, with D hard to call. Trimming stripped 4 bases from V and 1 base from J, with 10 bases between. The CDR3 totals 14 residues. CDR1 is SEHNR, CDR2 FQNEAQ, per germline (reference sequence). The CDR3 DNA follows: TGTGCCAGCAGCTCTCGGGCCTCGAACACTGAAGCTTTCTTT. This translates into CASSSRASNTEAFF. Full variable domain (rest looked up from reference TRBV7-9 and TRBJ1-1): DTGVSQNPRHKITKRGQNVTFRCDPISEHNRLYWYRQTLGQGPEFLTYFQNEAQLEKSRLLSDRFSAERPKGSFSTLEIQRTEQGDSAMYLCASSSRASNTEAFFGQGTRLTVV.

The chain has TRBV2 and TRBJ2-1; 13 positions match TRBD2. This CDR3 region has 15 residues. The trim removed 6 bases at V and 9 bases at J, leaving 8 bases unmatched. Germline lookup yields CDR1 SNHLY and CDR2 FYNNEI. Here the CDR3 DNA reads TGTGCCAGCAGCGCAACGGGACTAGCGGGGTCTGAGCAGTTCTTC. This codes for CASSATGLAGSEQFF.

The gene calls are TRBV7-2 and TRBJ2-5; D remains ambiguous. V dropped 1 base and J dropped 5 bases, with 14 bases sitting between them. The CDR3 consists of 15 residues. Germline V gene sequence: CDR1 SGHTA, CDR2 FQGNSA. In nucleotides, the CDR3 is TGTGCCAGCAGCTTAGAGGTTCAACGGCGTGAGACCCAGTACTTC. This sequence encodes CASSLEVQRRETQYF.

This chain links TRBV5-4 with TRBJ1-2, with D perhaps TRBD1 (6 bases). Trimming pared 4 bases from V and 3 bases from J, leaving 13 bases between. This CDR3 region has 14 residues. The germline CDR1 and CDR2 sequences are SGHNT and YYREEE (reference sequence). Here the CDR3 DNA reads TGTGCCAGCAGCACCAGACAGGCTGACTATGGCTACACCTTC. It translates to CASSTRQADYGYTF.

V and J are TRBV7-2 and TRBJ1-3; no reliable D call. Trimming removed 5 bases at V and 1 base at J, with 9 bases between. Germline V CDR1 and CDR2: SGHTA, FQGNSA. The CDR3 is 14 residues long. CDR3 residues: CASSLDPSGNTIYF. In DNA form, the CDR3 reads TGTGCCAGCAGCCTTGACCCATCTGGAAACACCATATATTTT.